Listed below are T cell receptor beta chains from one sample, sequenced in a study of technical replicates of blood from four donors. The repertoire was sequenced with immunoSEQ multiplex PCR; TCRdb's copy has only in-frame clones and lacks some. The table has about 72,000 clones, roughly 96% seen once. The sequencing input was T cells isolated from PBMCs. The origin of the receptors is a human donor in good health. Each CDR3 is given with its conserved first and last residue. The D gene is left open where the match is weak. Rows give clone size only sometimes, using once, few, many, or a class for an expanded clone.

d_gene	j_gene	v_gene	abundance	CDR3nt	CDR3aa
TRBD2	TRBJ2-2	TRBV5-1	NA	TGCGCCAGCAGCTTTGCTAGCGGGGGAGTTACCGGGGAGCTGTTTTTT	CASSFASGGVTGELFF
TRBD1	TRBJ1-1	TRBV29-1	NA	TGCAGCGTTGATACAGGGGAGGTGGAAACTGAAGCTTTCTTT	CSVDTGEVETEAFF
NA	TRBJ2-3	TRBV7-2	NA	TGTGCCAGCAGCGCGAAGACGGGTACGCAGTATTTT	CASSAKTGTQYF
TRBD1	TRBJ2-7	TRBV15	NA	TGTGCCACCAGCCCAACAACAGGGGGCGCGGAATACGAGCAGTACTTC	CATSPTTGGAEYEQYF
TRBD1	TRBJ1-2	TRBV6-5	NA	TGTGCCACAGCCACGGACAGGATTGGGGGCTACACCTTC	CATATDRIGGYTF
TRBD2	TRBJ2-3	TRBV11-1	NA	TGTGCCAGCAGCTTAGCTAGCGGGGGCACAGATACGCAGTATTTT	CASSLASGGTDTQYF
NA	TRBJ1-5	TRBV27	NA	TGTGCCAGCAGTTTATTGGGCAGATTAGGACAGCCCCAGCATTTT	CASSLLGRLGQPQHF
TRBD2	TRBJ2-1	TRBV2	NA	TGTGCCAGCAGACTTGAACCGGGACTAGCGTTCAATGAGCAGTTCTTC	CASRLEPGLAFNEQFF
NA	TRBJ2-7	TRBV7-9	NA	TGTGCCAGCAGTGGTGCCTCGAGACTCAACGGGTTAGACGAGCAGTACTTC	CASSGASRLNGLDEQYF
TRBD1	TRBJ1-4	TRBV5-4	once	TGTGCCAGCAGCTCCGGGACAGGGGGAGATGAAAAACTGTTTTTT	CASSSGTGGDEKLFF
TRBD2	TRBJ2-3	TRBV4-2	NA	TGTGCCAGCAGCCAAGTGACTAGCGGGGCGGGCACAGATACGCAGTATTTT	CASSQVTSGAGTDTQYF
NA	TRBJ1-1	TRBV7-9	few	TGTGCCAGCAGCTTAGATACTTCGGTGAACACTGAAGCTTTCTTT	CASSLDTSVNTEAFF
NA	TRBJ1-3	TRBV28	NA	TGTGCCAGCAGTTCCTTTCAGGCCTCCGGAAACACCATATATTTT	CASSSFQASGNTIYF
TRBD2	TRBJ2-1	TRBV29-1	NA	TGCAGCGTCAAGCGGGGGGGCCGAAACGAGCAGTTCTTC	CSVKRGGRNEQFF
NA	TRBJ2-2	TRBV5-1	NA	TGCGCCAGCAGCCTGAACACCGGGGAGCTGTTTTTT	CASSLNTGELFF
TRBD2	TRBJ2-7	TRBV9	NA	TGTGCCAGCAGCGCAGGGCGGGGACTAGGCATCGACGAGCAGTACTTC	CASSAGRGLGIDEQYF
NA	TRBJ1-1	TRBV5-4	NA	TGTGCCAGCAGATACTTCGGACAGTTTGAAGCTTTCTTT	CASRYFGQFEAFF
NA	TRBJ1-4	TRBV6-6	NA	TGTGCCAGCAGTTACGGCGGTGTTGGTGAAAAACTGTTTTTT	CASSYGGVGEKLFF
NA	TRBJ1-4	TRBV11-1	NA	TGTGCCAGCAGTAATCCAGGGTTTGGTGAAAAACTGTTTTTT	CASSNPGFGEKLFF
TRBD1	TRBJ1-4	TRBV7-9	once	TGTGCCAGCAGCCCGACAGGGGACAATGAAAAACTGTTTTTT	CASSPTGDNEKLFF
TRBD1	TRBJ1-2	TRBV9	NA	TGTGCCAGCAGCGACTTTCCCGGTGGGACAGGGGGCGCATCGAACTATGGCTACACCTTC	CASSDFPGGTGGASNYGYTF
NA	TRBJ1-6	TRBV19	NA	TGTGCCAGCGGAGGCACGGACCCATCCCTCCACTTT	CASGGTDPSLHF
NA	TRBJ2-7	TRBV4-1	NA	TGCGCCAGCAGCCAAGTGGCAGGATCCTACGAGCAGTACTTC	CASSQVAGSYEQYF
NA	TRBJ1-4	TRBV5-1	once	TGCGCCAGCAGCCCGACAGGCGGTAATGAAAAACTGTTTTTT	CASSPTGGNEKLFF
NA	TRBJ1-2	TRBV6-5	NA	TGTGCCAGCAGTTACTCGACAGCTAACTATGGCTACACCTTC	CASSYSTANYGYTF
NA	TRBJ1-2	TRBV4-2	once	TGTGCCAGCAGCCAAGAATTAGGACAGACCTATGGCTACACCTTC	CASSQELGQTYGYTF
NA	TRBJ2-5	TRBV18	NA	TGTGCCAGCTCACCACCTGTAAACATCTACCAAGAGACCCAGTACTTC	CASSPPVNIYQETQYF
NA	TRBJ2-5	TRBV2	NA	TGTGCCAGCAGTGGGGGCAGGGTTTGGGAGACCCAGTACTTC	CASSGGRVWETQYF
NA	TRBJ1-3	TRBV9	NA	TGTGCCAGCAGCGGGAAGACAGGCAGCTCTGGAAACACCATATATTTT	CASSGKTGSSGNTIYF